These 2 T cell receptor beta chains were sequenced from one sample in a study of cytotoxic CD8 clonotypes in ibrutinib-treated CLL. Libraries were prepared by immunoSEQ multiplex PCR; TCRdb keeps only in-frame clonotypes and omits some of them. The sample lists around 60,000 clones, roughly 59% occurring once. The sequencing used PBMCs, collected after 12 months of ibrutinib treatment. Every receptor here comes from a human donor with chronic lymphocytic leukemia.

There are a few counts of this clone. This rearrangement joins TRBV7-9 to TRBJ1-1; D is perhaps TRBD1 (6 bases). V dropped 2 bases and J dropped 0 bases, with 10 bases sitting between them. The CDR3 loop spans 15 amino acids. CDR1 and CDR2 from the germline V gene are SEHNR and FQNEAQ (reference sequence). The CDR3 DNA is TGTGCCAGCAGCTTACGGGACACTATGAACACTGAAGCTTTCTTT. This codes for CASSLRDTMNTEAFF.

The chain links TRBV5-6 to TRBJ2-1; weak D call: TRBD2 (5 bases). V was shortened by 3 bases and J by 8 bases, with 15 bases between the two germline ends. From germline, CDR1 is SGHDT and CDR2 YYEEEE. This CDR3 region has 14 residues. The CDR3: CASSSASWRDEQFF. The DNA for the CDR3 is TGTGCCAGCAGCTCCGCGAGTTGGCGGGATGAGCAGTTCTTC.